This T cell receptor (beta chain) was captured in a study of T cell clones after liver transplantation. Whole-study context: Third-party-reactive TCRbeta sequences from pre-transplant mixed lymphocyte reactions served as antigen-independent comparators.

Deletions cut 3 bases from V and 4 bases from J, with 6 bases between. CDR1 and CDR2 from the germline V gene are MNHNS and SASEGT. The CDR3 totals 12 residues. A note on this clone: Its antigen is unknown.

Only in-frame clones appear in the TCRdb table, and some are missing; sequencing was by immunoSEQ multiplex PCR. The sample carries approximately 11,000 clones, about two thirds recorded once. General observations from the study: The donor-reactive repertoire was only partly measurable in a couple of subjects, lacking donor cells.

This sequence was found in a human patient who received a liver transplant. The graft donor may have contributed some T cells. The chain uses TRBV6-1 and TRBJ2-5; no definite D call. The specimen was CD4+ T cells from blood, collected nearly 33 months after liver transplant. This CDR3 reads CASSEFGETQYF. Written as DNA, the CDR3 is TGTGCCAGCAGTGAGTTCGGAGAGACCCAGTACTTC.